The 32 T cell receptor beta chains given below trace back to one sample, sequenced in a study of blood T cell repertoires in COVID-19. Profiled with immunoSEQ multiplex PCR; TCRdb holds only in-frame clones, not every one. The repertoire holds a few hundred thousand clones, with approximately 78% as singletons. The sample comprised PBMCs or T cells enriched from blood (not recorded which). All receptors derive from a man in his forties who had been exposed to COVID-19.

The chain links TRBV24-1 to TRBJ2-5; 13 positions match TRBD2. Germline CDR1 and CDR2: KGHDR and SFDVKD. V lost 3 bases, J lost 9 bases, and 9 bases stayed unmatched. CDR3 length: 16 amino acids. The CDR3 DNA reads as TGTGCCACCAGTGATACCGGGACTAGCGGGAACGGGGCCCAGTACTTC. This codes for CATSDTGTSGNGAQYF.

Notes on this clone: The junction differs from germline at one of its ends, possibly a read error. The chain is built from TRBV28 and TRBJ2-3, with 8 positions matching TRBD1. In germline, CDR1 is MDHEN, CDR2 SYDVKM. The CDR3 extends over 11 amino acids. As DNA, the CDR3 is TGTGCCAGCAGTTCTCAGGGGGCGCGCCATTTT. The encoded protein is CASSSQGARHF.

The chain carries TRBV9 and TRBJ2-5, with 8 bases fitting TRBD1. This CDR3 has 16 residues. V shed 0 bases and J 4 bases; nucleotides not matched to a gene: 8. From germline, CDR1 is SGDLS and CDR2 YYNGEE. The CDR3 here is CASSVAQGARGETQYF. The CDR3 DNA sequence: TGTGCCAGCAGCGTAGCTCAGGGGGCCCGGGGAGAGACCCAGTACTTC.

The V and J genes are TRBV5-1 and TRBJ2-7, with D unresolved. Deletions cut 0 bases from V and 0 bases from J, with 7 bases between. The CDR3 is 14 residues long. In germline, CDR1 is SGHRS, CDR2 YFSETQ. The CDR3 loop reads CASSLAPHSYEQYF. DNA of the CDR3: TGCGCCAGCAGCTTGGCCCCCCACTCCTACGAGCAGTACTTC.

The rearrangement links TRBV30 to TRBJ1-2; 12 nucleotides align to TRBD1. The CDR3 runs to 16 residues. Germline values: CDR1 GTSNPN, CDR2 SVGIG (reference sequence). With 3 bases clipped from V and 1 base from J, the junction kept 6 bases outside the gene matches. This chain's CDR3 is CAWRVGTGGYNYGYTF. The CDR3 DNA sequence: TGTGCCTGGAGGGTCGGGACAGGGGGCTATAACTATGGCTACACCTTC. Variable domain in full (rest from reference TRBV30 and TRBJ1-2): SQTIHQWPATLVQPVGSPLSLECTVEGTSNPNLYWYRQAAGRGLQLLFYSVGIGQISSEVPQNLSASRPQDRQFILSSKKLLLSDSGFYLCAWRVGTGGYNYGYTFGSGTRLTVV.

This clone was recorded once. The chain recombines TRBV5-6 with TRBJ2-7; a weak D match, TRBD1 (5 bases). Germline values: CDR1 SGHDT, CDR2 YYEEEE. V was cut by 1 base and J by 0 bases, with 14 bases left in between. This CDR3 has 16 residues. The CDR3 spells CASSLRGAASSYEQYF. In nucleotides, the CDR3 is TGTGCCAGCAGCTTGAGGGGCGCGGCGAGCTCCTACGAGCAGTACTTC.

This chain links TRBV6-5 with TRBJ2-7; tentatively, D is TRBD2 (5 bases). CDR1 MNHEY and CDR2 SVGAGI come from the germline V gene. The CDR3 runs to 15 residues. Between the trimmed V and J ends, which lost 6 bases and 2 bases, there was a span of 17 bases. CDR3 loop: CASRVAGLGTYEQYF. In DNA form, the CDR3 reads TGTGCCAGCAGAGTTGCGGGTCTAGGGACCTACGAGCAGTACTTC.

The rearrangement uses TRBV10-3 and TRBJ1-6; perhaps TRBD1 as D (5 bases). The CDR3 is 16 amino acids. Trimming took off 3 bases at V and 3 bases at J, with 12 bases between the two ends. Germline-derived CDR1 and CDR2 are ENHRY and SYGVKD. The CDR3 coding sequence is TGTGCCATCAGTGAAGGGGTGTCAAACTATAATTCACCCCTCCACTTT. This codes for CAISEGVSNYNSPLHF.

This rearrangement joins TRBV12-3 or TRBV12-4 to TRBJ2-7; 7 bases fit TRBD2. V shed 7 bases, J shed 3 bases, and the junction held 3 bases outside the gene matches. The CDR3 length is 12 residues. CDR3 sequence (DNA): TGTGCCAGCAAGCGGGACTACTACGAGCAGTACTTC. Protein: CASKRDYYEQYF.

The genes are TRBV5-8 and TRBJ1-2, with 8 positions matching TRBD1. Trimming removed 4 bases from V and 3 bases from J; junction bases left unmatched: 5. Germline assignment: CDR1 SGHTS and CDR2 YDEGEE. This CDR3 contains 14 residues. The chain's CDR3 is CASSLGQGDYGYTF. CDR3 in DNA: TGTGCCAGCAGCCTCGGACAGGGAGACTATGGCTACACCTTC.

There are a few counts of this clone. V gene TRBV14 combines with J gene TRBJ2-2, with a weak D call TRBD2 (5 bases). The CDR3 sequence is 16 residues long. Deletions cut 4 bases from V and 4 bases from J, with 16 bases between. Germline V gene lookup returns CDR1 SGHDN and CDR2 FVKESK. The CDR3 loop is CASSPKVGAATGELFF. The CDR3 DNA sequence: TGTGCCAGCAGCCCTAAGGTGGGAGCGGCCACCGGGGAGCTGTTTTTT.

The chain couples TRBV4-2 to TRBJ2-1, with D perhaps TRBD2 (6 bases). The ends were cut back, 1 base at V and 0 bases at J, with 13 bases in the middle. CDR1 and CDR2 (germline): LGHNA, YNFKEQ. The CDR3 loop spans 17 amino acids. Here the CDR3 DNA reads TGTGCCAGCAGCCAAGCGGGAGTGGCTAGCTCCTACAATGAGCAGTTCTTC. Translated: CASSQAGVASSYNEQFF.

The V and J genes are TRBV27 and TRBJ2-1; possibly TRBD2 for D (5 bases). V lost 2 bases and J lost 9, with 14 bases in between. Germline V CDR1 and CDR2: MNHEY, SMNVEV (reference sequence). This CDR3 has 14 residues. CDR3 sequence (DNA): TGTGCCAGCAGTTTAGGTTATCCGGGAACTGAGCAGTTCTTC. This sequence encodes CASSLGYPGTEQFF.

This chain links TRBV5-1 with TRBJ2-5; tentatively, D is TRBD1 (6 bases). This CDR3 region has 16 residues. Trimming cost V 0 bases and J 1 base, with 13 bases left between them. Germline CDR1 SGHRS, CDR2 YFSETQ. The CDR3 sequence: CASSLDPGAGQETQYF. CDR3 sequence (DNA): TGCGCCAGCAGCTTGGATCCAGGGGCGGGCCAAGAGACCCAGTACTTC. The whole variable domain, remainder taken from reference TRBV5-1 and TRBJ2-5, is KAGVTQTPRYLIKTRGQQVTLSCSPISGHRSVSWYQQTPGQGLQFLFEYFSETQRNKGNFPGRFSGRQFSNSRSEMNVSTLELGDSALYLCASSLDPGAGQETQYFGPGTRLLVL.

J is TRBJ2-2 and V is TRBV29-1; D perhaps matches TRBD2 (5 bases). CDR1 and CDR2 (germline): SQVTM, ANQGSEA. This CDR3 is 14 amino acids long. V lost 3 bases and J 4 bases, leaving 12 bases between the germline ends. The CDR3 bases are TGCAGCGTTGAGACCCAAAGCGGCACCGGGGAGCTGTTTTTT. Amino acid sequence: CSVETQSGTGELFF.

This clone was seen only once. V gene TRBV10-3 combines with J gene TRBJ1-1; a weak D match, TRBD1 (5 bases). Trimming pared 11 bases from V and 8 bases from J, leaving 21 bases between. There are 13 residues in the CDR3. CDR1 and CDR2 (germline): ENHRY, SYGVKD. Written as DNA, the CDR3 is TGTGCCTCTCGACAGCCCCAAGGCGTCGAAGCTTTCTTT. It is translated as CASRQPQGVEAFF.

The rearrangement links TRBV5-1 to TRBJ2-3, with 7 bases aligning to TRBD1. Trimming took 4 bases from V and 2 from J; bases not matched to a gene: 4. CDR1 and CDR2 from the germline V gene are SGHRS and YFSETQ. There are 14 residues in the CDR3. The CDR3 nucleotides are TGCGCCAGCAGCAAGGGACAGCTCACAGATACGCAGTATTTT. It encodes CASSKGQLTDTQYF.

The CDR3 DNA reads TGTGCCAGCAGCTCAGACCCCGGAGCCAATCAGCCCCAGCATTTT. Translating gives CASSSDPGANQPQHF. V and J are TRBV7-9 and TRBJ1-5; no clear D gene. Germline CDR1 and CDR2: SEHNR and FQNEAQ (reference sequence). This CDR3 region has 15 residues. Trimming removed 4 bases from V and 3 bases from J, with 13 bases in between.

The chain has TRBV30 and TRBJ2-2; D is possibly TRBD2 (6 bases). V was shortened by 5 bases and J by 9 bases, with 22 bases between the two germline ends. The germline CDR1 and CDR2 sequences are GTSNPN and SVGIG (reference sequence). This CDR3 is 15 amino acids long. CDR3 sequence (DNA): TGTGCCTGGGACCCTTGGCGGGAACTTTCGCGGGAGCTGTTTTTT. Translation gives CAWDPWRELSRELFF.

This clone was seen repeatedly, ten times or more. This rearrangement joins TRBV19 to TRBJ2-3; 11 bases line up with TRBD2. Germline V gene sequence: CDR1 LNHDA, CDR2 SQIVND (reference sequence). This CDR3 spans 15 amino acids. The V and J ends lost 10 bases and 6 bases, in that order; junction bases with no gene match: 12. In DNA, the CDR3 is TGTGCCACCGAGATCGGGACTAGCGGTCGGGATACGCAGTATTTT. The encoded protein is CATEIGTSGRDTQYF.

The genes are TRBV12-3 or TRBV12-4 and TRBJ2-2; D is uncertain. V was clipped by 7 bases and J by 6 bases, with 12 bases between them. The CDR3 runs to 13 residues. CDR3 sequence: CASKKASAGELFF. In DNA, the CDR3 is TGTGCCAGCAAAAAAGCAAGCGCCGGGGAGCTGTTTTTT.

The V and J genes are TRBV19 and TRBJ2-7, with 11 bases that match TRBD2. With 3 bases clipped from V and 4 bases from J, the junction kept 5 bases outside the gene matches. This CDR3 has 15 amino acids. Looked up from germline, CDR1 is LNHDA and CDR2 is SQIVND (reference sequence). CDR3: CASSMTSGATYEQYF. In DNA form, the CDR3 reads TGTGCCAGTAGTATGACTAGCGGGGCGACATACGAGCAGTACTTC.

The rearrangement links TRBV6-6 to TRBJ2-1; TRBD2 aligns across 11 bases. The CDR3 runs to 14 residues. The V and J ends lost 6 bases and 6 bases, in that order; junction bases with no gene match: 4. Germline values: CDR1 MNHNY, CDR2 SVGAGI (reference sequence). This CDR3 is CASRGGTSGNEQFF. In DNA form, the CDR3 reads TGTGCCAGCAGAGGAGGGACTAGCGGCAATGAGCAGTTCTTC.

The chain recombines TRBV7-3 with TRBJ2-2, with TRBD1 matching 10 bases. The CDR3 is 17 amino acids. The J segment lost 0 bases and the V segment lost 5 bases, leaving 6 bases of the junction unmatched. Germline values: CDR1 SGHTA, CDR2 FQGTGA. The CDR3 sequence is CASSPGQGLANTGELFF. CDR3 in DNA: TGTGCCAGCAGCCCGGGACAGGGGCTAGCGAACACCGGGGAGCTGTTTTTT.

The V and J genes are TRBV7-3 and TRBJ1-3, with D perhaps TRBD1 (5 bases). The CDR3 sequence is 17 residues long. Trimming took off 1 base at V and 0 bases at J, with 13 bases between the two ends. Germline loops: CDR1 SGHTA, CDR2 FQGTGA. CDR3 sequence (DNA): TGTGCCAGCAGCTTAATTAAGGGACTCAGCTCTGGAAACACCATATATTTT. The encoded protein is CASSLIKGLSSGNTIYF.

The chain combines TRBV29-1 with TRBJ2-1, with 9 bases matching TRBD1. Germline V CDR1 and CDR2: SQVTM, ANQGSEA. The CDR3 runs to 14 residues. Trimming took 5 bases from V and 6 from J; bases not matched to a gene: 8. The CDR3 DNA sequence: TGCAGCGTTACTTCGGGACAGGGTGGCAATGAGCAGTTCTTC. Encoded protein: CSVTSGQGGNEQFF.

The J gene is TRBJ1-1, the V gene TRBV3-1 (or the pseudogene TRBV3-2), with 8 bases matching TRBD1. With 0 bases clipped from V and 4 bases from J, the junction kept 1 base outside the gene matches. CDR3 length: 14 residues. Germline V gene lookup returns CDR1 LGHDT and CDR2 YNNKEL (reference sequence). CDR3 in amino acids: CASSQDDRGTEAFF. The CDR3 bases are TGTGCCAGCAGCCAAGATGACAGGGGCACTGAAGCTTTCTTT.

This clone was found once. The chain joins TRBV11-2 to TRBJ2-7; TRBD1 is a possible D gene (6 bases). This CDR3 is 17 amino acids long. Trimming cost V 1 base and J 4 bases, with 20 bases left between them. From germline, CDR1 is SGHAT and CDR2 FQNNGV. CDR3 protein: CASSLVGDARGKYEQYF. The CDR3 bases are TGTGCCAGCAGCTTAGTTGGGGACGCCAGGGGCAAATACGAGCAGTACTTC.

The V gene is TRBV7-9, the J gene TRBJ1-5; 7 bases match TRBD1. The CDR3 runs to 13 residues. V lost 6 bases to trimming and J lost 3 bases; unmatched junction nucleotides: 2. Germline CDR1 SEHNR, CDR2 FQNEAQ (reference sequence). CDR3 protein: CASRTGDNQPQHF. The DNA for the CDR3 is TGTGCCAGCAGAACAGGGGACAATCAGCCCCAGCATTTT.

The chain carries TRBV11-2 and TRBJ2-1, with D possibly matching TRBD1 (5 bases). Deletions cut 6 bases from V and 0 bases from J, with 18 bases between. Looked up from germline, CDR1 is SGHAT and CDR2 is FQNNGV. The CDR3 runs 17 residues. In nucleotides, the CDR3 is TGTGCCAGCAGACCTCCTCGACAGTGGAGCTCCTACAATGAGCAGTTCTTC. Protein: CASRPPRQWSSYNEQFF.

This clone was seen more than once but under ten times. V usage is TRBV5-1 and J usage is TRBJ1-2; no clear D. CDR3 length equals 16 residues. CDR1 and CDR2 from the germline V gene are SGHRS and YFSETQ. V was trimmed by 0 bases and J by 2 bases, leaving 14 bases between them. The CDR3: CASSLEDFGSNYGYTF. The DNA for the CDR3 is TGCGCCAGCAGCTTGGAGGACTTTGGCAGCAACTATGGCTACACCTTC.

This clone has just one count. The chain carries TRBV27 and TRBJ2-2; 7 nucleotides agree with TRBD1. Germline CDR1 reads MNHEY; CDR2 reads SMNVEV (reference sequence). Losses at the gene ends were 4 bases for V and 8 bases for J; bases not matched to a gene: 1. The CDR3 has 12 amino acids. The CDR3 spells CASSWTGGELFF. Here the CDR3 DNA reads TGTGCCAGCAGTTGGACAGGAGGGGAGCTGTTTTTT.